This T cell receptor beta chain is from a study of blood T cell repertoires in COVID-19. Study information: Acute-phase and convalescent COVID-19 samples originated in the United States, Italy and Spain.

As processed by the authors: For nucleated cells, counts were estimated from reference gene primer amplification. Profiled with immunoSEQ multiplex PCR; TCRdb holds only in-frame clones, not every one. Clone size and the V and J calls come from that table; the DNA yielded D and trimming. The sample has fewer than 200,000 clones, approximately 79% seen once. CDR3 size: 12 residues. CDR1 and CDR2 from the germline V gene are SGHRS and YFSETQ. Between the trimmed V and J ends, which lost 0 bases and 12 bases, there was a span of 10 bases. The clonotype was recovered from a woman aged 55-70 years with COVID-19, enrolled during active disease. This chain uses TRBV5-1 with TRBJ2-1; D call uncertain. Specimen: peripheral blood. The CDR3 spells CASSLESYAQFF. Written as DNA, the CDR3 is TGCGCCAGCAGCTTGGAATCCTACGCGCAGTTCTTC.